This entry concerns a single T cell receptor beta chain. Its antigen specificity is not known. No much larger clonotype is one base removed from it; base qualities were not supplied. Healthy HIV-negative adults with no recently reported acute infections or vaccinations were included as donors. Every donor was a Caucasian adult residing in Nashville, Tennessee, USA. Magnetic negative selection was used to enrich CD4+ T cells, after which naive cells were positively selected on CD45RA and the negative fraction became the memory subset. Blood was collected by leukapheresis, and PBMCs were isolated by Ficoll-Histopaque density gradient centrifugation and then cryopreserved in liquid nitrogen vapor phase. Analytical flow cytometry was used to check the purity and quantity of every magnetically sorted T cell population. Genomic DNA was isolated from every sorted fraction and measured by UV absorbance on a Nanodrop 2000c.

Including cysteine and phenylalanine, the CDR3 has 16 amino acids. Only CDR3 DNA remains: 48 bases, in frame from the first base. The data stem from a study of shared clonotypes between healthy human individuals (dated by TCRdb to 2018 to 2021). Broadly, across the study: The cohort included three men and a couple of women between 18 and 49 years of age. For each donor, CD4 naive and CD4 memory were each run on three plates, CD8 naive on two plates, and CD8 memory on one plate. To estimate repertoire size and how much clonotypes are shared between individuals, the study performed deep sequencing of blood TCR repertoires from about 5 healthy adults. To increase sequencing depth and limit assay-specific biases, different laboratories used diverse techniques to prepare libraries and sequence TCR repertoires. Per donor, leukapheresis produced somewhere between about 0.8 and 9.5 billion PBMCs.

The investigation overall reported the following: The genetic and exposure-history diversity represented was limited by the small number of donors. Sampling was restricted to blood, and TCR repertoires in tissues likely differ from the TCR repertoires found in blood. Naive subsets generally had larger estimated clonotype richness than memory subsets did. Even with the large sequencing depth, rarefaction of the sorted-subset datasets indicated that sequencing was incomplete. Compared with non-shared clonotypes, the clonotypes found in all four sorted-subset donors had higher generation probabilities. Roughly 5.2% of naive CD4, 3.5% of naive CD8, about 2.5% of memory CD4, and more than 0.35% of memory CD8 clonotypes were shared across four donors. Based on pairwise subsampling, the degree of clonotype sharing among donors was expected to be affected by sequencing depth.

Using the deep immunoSEQ assay, multiplex PCR amplified TCR CDR3 regions from genomic DNA. Extracted genomic DNA from each cell subset was distributed evenly across all wells of several immunoSEQ 96-well plates, and each plate was treated as a replicate. For sorted subsets, each replicate PCR was loaded with 200 to 250 ng genomic DNA, equivalent to some 31,000 T cell genomes. The purified libraries were quantified using a Qubit 3.0 fluorometer, sized with a Bioanalyzer 2100, and then quantified again using the KAPA Library Quantification kit. A separate single-read 150-cycle Illumina NextSeq 550 flow cell was used to sequence each immunoSEQ 96-well plate. In the original analysis: The immunoSEQ output contained only junctional sequences without quality scores, so filtering could not match that applied to full-length reads. To assign V/J genes and CDR3, sequences were annotated against IMGT germline references using PyIR, a Python wrapper for IgBLAST v1.9. Reads with weak V/J assignments (E-value above 1e-6), missing CDR3, stop codons, out-of-frame junctions, or ambiguous translated residues were removed. V3J clonotypes were defined as sequences sharing the same inferred V gene, J gene, and CDR3 amino acid sequence. To compute the percentage overlap between repertoires, the number of shared unique clonotypes was divided by the size of the smaller repertoire. Richness of each repertoire was evaluated using RTK rarefaction, the Chao1 estimator, and Recon v2.1 estimates of unobserved clonotypes. Generation probabilities were computed with OLGA for all TCRbeta clonotypes obtained by the gDNA method from four donors. What TCRdb holds here is the immuneACCESS table cut down to in-frame rearrangements. Part of the clones is not present; checked against another copy, under half of the missing clones reflect an unresolved V gene, and the others are unexplained. V and J calls and clone size follow that table, whereas D and trimming were derived from the DNA. The sample has over a million clones on record, 95% to 97% of them singletons. The top ten clones comprise 1.2% of the sample.

This chain is built from TRBV21-1 and TRBJ2-7; the listed D gene, TRBD2, was not tested against the DNA. TRBV21-1 is a pseudogene locus. The sequencing input was naive CD4+ T cells sorted from blood. What this sample's cell subset or site label stands for: CD45RA+ positively selected. The clonotype originates from a man under 40 in good health. The sequenced DNA is TGTGCCAGCAGCAAAGTCCCTAGCGGGAGTACCTACGAGCAGTACTTC. Its translation reads: CASSKVPSGSTYEQYF.